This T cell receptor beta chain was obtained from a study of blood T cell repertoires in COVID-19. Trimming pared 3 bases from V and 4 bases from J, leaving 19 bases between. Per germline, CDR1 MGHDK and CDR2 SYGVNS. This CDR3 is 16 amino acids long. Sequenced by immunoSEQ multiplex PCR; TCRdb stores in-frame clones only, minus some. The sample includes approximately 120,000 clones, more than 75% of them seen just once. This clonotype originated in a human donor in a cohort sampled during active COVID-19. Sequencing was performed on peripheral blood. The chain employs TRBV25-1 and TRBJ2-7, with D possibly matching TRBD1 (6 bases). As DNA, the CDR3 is TGTGCCAGCAGTGATGCCGCAGGGGTCCTTTCGTACGAGCAGTACTTC. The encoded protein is CASSDAAGVLSYEQYF.